This T cell receptor beta chain was retrieved from a study of T cell responses to AZD1222 COVID-19 vaccine. Whole-study results and caveats: At study baseline, merely five or six AZD1222 recipients were seropositive.

The CDR3 has 16 amino acids. V was trimmed by 5 bases and J by 1 base, leaving 17 bases between them. CDR1 is SGHVS and CDR2 is FQNEAQ in the germline V gene. A remark on this clone: Its antigen remains unidentified.

The assay was immunoSEQ multiplex PCR, and TCRdb's table has in-frame clones only and misses some. Seen here are more than 95,000 clones, 88% observed once, and the top ten hold less than 9.5%. The sample in question was peripheral blood, obtained on day 0 of AZD1222 vaccination. The chain uses TRBV7-8 and TRBJ2-5; no clear D gene. The sequence was collected from an adult in good health. The CDR3 is CASSPRLPAFQETQYF. The CDR3 nucleotides read TGTGCCAGCAGCCCCCGGTTACCAGCGTTCCAAGAGACCCAGTACTTC.